Listed below are T cell receptor beta chains from one sample, sequenced in a study of blood T cell repertoires in COVID-19. Repertoires were generated with immunoSEQ multiplex PCR, while TCRdb's copy carries only in-frame clones and drops some. The table records 55,000 to 80,000 clones, 89% of them present only once. The source material was peripheral blood. These receptors came from a man over 45 with active COVID-19. The CDR3 runs from the conserved cysteine through the conserved F or W. A D gene is named only where the DNA matches it firmly. Clone size appears in some rows only: once, few, many, or a class for an expanded clone.

j_call d_call v_call clone_size cdr3_aa cdr3_nt
TRBJ2-1 TRBD1 TRBV13 . CASSLRQGTWIEQFF TGTGCCAGCAGCCTACGACAGGGCACGTGGATTGAGCAGTTCTTC
TRBJ1-1 TRBD1 TRBV15 . CATSRDRGVNTEAFF TGTGCCACCAGCAGGGACAGGGGGGTGAACACTGAAGCTTTCTTT
TRBJ1-4 . TRBV23-1 . CASSQSIRTEPTNEKLFF TGCGCCAGCAGTCAATCCATACGGACAGAGCCAACTAATGAAAAACTGTTTTTT
TRBJ2-7 . TRBV5-6 few CASSSEDSPYEQYF TGTGCCAGCAGCTCCGAGGACAGTCCCTACGAGCAGTACTTC
TRBJ1-1 . TRBV7-2 . CASSSPPWGPPPLDTEAFF TGTGCCAGCAGCTCCCCGCCCTGGGGGCCACCCCCGCTGGACACTGAAGCTTTCTTT
TRBJ1-2 . TRBV15 . CATSRDDSTYGYTF TGTGCCACCAGCAGAGATGACAGTACCTATGGCTACACCTTC
TRBJ2-7 TRBD2 TRBV18 once CASSPPTGLAIYEQYF TGTGCCAGCTCACCACCAACGGGACTAGCGATCTACGAGCAGTACTTC
TRBJ1-3 . TRBV7-9 . CASSQGYTIYF TGTGCCAGCAGCCAGGGATACACCATATATTTT
TRBJ2-3 . TRBV11-2 . CASSLNSGRGDTQYF TGTGCCAGCAGCTTAAATAGCGGAAGGGGAGATACGCAGTATTTT
TRBJ1-2 . TRBV10-2 . CASKKGHGESDTF TGCGCCAGCAAAAAGGGACATGGGGAATCGGACACCTTC
TRBJ1-6 TRBD1 TRBV3-1/TRBV3-2 . CASSQPDRVGGSPLHF TGTGCCAGCAGCCAACCTGACAGGGTCGGGGGTTCACCCCTCCACTTT
TRBJ1-4 TRBD1 TRBV5-1 . CASSPRQGLTNEKLFF TGCGCCAGCAGCCCAAGACAGGGGCTGACTAATGAAAAACTGTTTTTT
TRBJ2-1 . TRBV5-1 . CASSLGQVYNEQFF TGCGCCAGCAGCTTGGGTCAGGTTTACAATGAGCAGTTCTTC
TRBJ2-3 . TRBV4-2 . CASSQDRRGTHTDTQYF TGTGCCAGCAGCCAAGATCGACGGGGGACCCACACAGATACGCAGTATTTT
TRBJ1-6 TRBD1 TRBV5-1 . CASSLGQGYSYNSPLHF TGCGCCAGCAGCCTCGGACAGGGTTACTCCTATAATTCACCCCTCCACTTT
TRBJ2-2 . TRBV5-6 once CASSFSAAGSTGELFF TGTGCCAGCAGCTTCTCGGCTGCTGGGAGTACCGGGGAGCTGTTTTTT
TRBJ2-7 . TRBV7-6 . CASSLGTGLYEQYF TGTGCCAGCAGCTTAGGTACGGGTCTGTACGAGCAGTACTTC
TRBJ1-1 . TRBV5-1 . CASGQGWDTEAFF TGCGCCAGCGGCCAGGGCTGGGACACTGAAGCTTTCTTT
TRBJ2-3 TRBD2 TRBV10-3 . CAISSGTSGSTDTQYF TGTGCCATCAGTTCCGGGACTAGCGGGAGCACAGATACGCAGTATTTT
TRBJ2-7 TRBD1 TRBV6-5 . CASSRMAGGSYEQYF TGTGCCAGCAGTCGCATGGCAGGGGGTTCTTACGAGCAGTACTTC
TRBJ1-3 TRBD1 TRBV7-9 . CASSLTSGRGLGNTIYF TGTGCCAGCAGCTTAACCTCAGGCAGGGGGCTTGGAAACACCATATATTTT
TRBJ1-6 . TRBV19 . CASSKGVSSYNSPLHF TGTGCCAGTAGTAAAGGGGTCAGCTCCTATAATTCACCCCTCCACTTT
TRBJ1-1 . TRBV2 . CASRGGTEAFF TGTGCCAGCAGGGGGGGGACTGAAGCTTTCTTT
TRBJ1-5 TRBD1 TRBV6-6 . CASSQGAGQPQHF TGTGCCAGCAGTCAGGGGGCGGGCCAGCCCCAGCATTTT
TRBJ2-1 . TRBV19 few CASSIVKTAWYNEQFF TGTGCCAGTAGTATAGTCAAGACTGCTTGGTACAATGAGCAGTTCTTC
TRBJ2-1 . TRBV10-3 once CAIMGTRAPNEQFF TGTGCCATCATGGGCACCCGAGCACCCAATGAGCAGTTCTTC
TRBJ2-5 . TRBV4-3 . CASSQDRGGLRETQYF TGCGCCAGCAGCCAAGATAGGGGGGGCCTACGAGAGACCCAGTACTTC
TRBJ2-7 TRBD1 TRBV5-5 few CASRGQGTYEQYF TGTGCCAGCAGGGGACAGGGCACCTACGAGCAGTACTTC
TRBJ1-6 TRBD1 TRBV2 . CASSGTGGASSPLHF TGTGCCAGCAGTGGGACAGGGGGCGCGAGCTCACCCCTCCACTTT
TRBJ2-2 . TRBV29-1 . CSAGQTNTGELFF TGCAGCGCGGGGCAGACAAACACCGGGGAGCTGTTTTTT
TRBJ2-1 TRBD2 TRBV27 . CASSWGTSGDNEQFF TGTGCCAGCAGTTGGGGGACTAGCGGCGACAATGAGCAGTTCTTC
TRBJ1-2 TRBD1 TRBV6-5 . CASSRSRDSLYGYTF TGTGCCAGCAGCCGAAGCCGGGACAGCCTCTATGGCTACACCTTC
TRBJ1-3 . TRBV3-1/TRBV3-2 few CASSPRPYGQTGNTIYF TGTGCCAGCAGCCCCCGCCCGTACGGACAGACAGGAAACACCATATATTTT
TRBJ2-4 . TRBV6-1 . CASSEQGRPRIQYF TGTGCCAGCAGTGAACAGGGAAGACCACGGATTCAGTACTTC
TRBJ1-3 . TRBV15 . CATSRGGGNTIYF TGTGCCACCAGCAGAGGAGGGGGAAACACCATATATTTT
TRBJ1-3 TRBD1 TRBV6-5 . CASSRRDRGNTIYF TGTGCCAGCAGCCGCCGGGACAGAGGAAACACCATATATTTT
TRBJ2-7 . TRBV19 . CASSRQESSYEQYF TGTGCCAGTAGCAGACAGGAGAGCTCCTACGAGCAGTACTTC
TRBJ2-7 TRBD1 TRBV7-3 . CASSLTGTGSDEQYF TGTGCCAGCAGCTTAACCGGGACAGGGTCAGACGAGCAGTACTTC
TRBJ2-7 . TRBV5-8 . CASSQSYEQYF TGTGCCAGCAGTCAGTCCTACGAGCAGTACTTC
TRBJ1-2 . TRBV7-2 . CASSLGHNYGYTF TGTGCCAGCAGCTTAGGGCATAACTATGGCTACACCTTC
TRBJ2-1 . TRBV5-1 . CASGAGARYNEQFF TGCGCCAGCGGTGCGGGGGCGCGTTACAATGAGCAGTTCTTC
TRBJ2-5 TRBD2 TRBV5-5 . CASSPQGLPQETQYF TGTGCCAGCAGCCCGCAGGGACTACCCCAAGAGACCCAGTACTTC
TRBJ2-5 . TRBV4-1 . CASSQDQLIQETQYF TGCGCCAGCAGCCAAGATCAACTGATTCAAGAGACCCAGTACTTC
TRBJ1-4 . TRBV7-9 . CASSLVEYATNEKLFF TGTGCCAGCAGCTTGGTGGAGTACGCAACTAATGAAAAACTGTTTTTT
TRBJ2-5 TRBD1 TRBV11-2 . CASSLRGTASQETQYF TGTGCCAGCAGCTTAAGGGGGACAGCTTCTCAAGAGACCCAGTACTTC